These 4 T cell receptor beta chains were sequenced from one sample in a study of T-cell memory formation after mild COVID-19. TCRdb re-analysed the 5' RACE reads in MiXCR, keeping a single row per CDR3 protein. The data show 250,000 to 300,000 distinct CDR3 sequences, with roughly 17% seen just once and roughly 25% held by the top ten. The sequenced sample consisted of PBMCs or a T cell subset sorted from them (not recorded which). The receptors derive from a man aged 18 to 29 who had mild COVID-19 (a few samples of this study predate the infection). Cell type and time point are not known.

This clonotype was picked up many times. The rearrangement joins TRBV9 to TRBJ2-1; TRBD2 is a possible D gene (5 bases). The CDR3 runs to 14 residues. Between the trimmed V and J ends, which lost 6 bases and 4 bases, there was a span of 14 bases. The germline V gene encodes CDR1 SGDLS and CDR2 YYNGEE. The CDR3: CASTPGGRYNEQFF. Written as DNA, the CDR3 is TGTGCCAGCACCCCAGGCGGGCGATACAATGAGCAGTTCTTC.

Only a few counts were recorded for this clonotype. The CDR3 DNA reads as TGTGCCAGCAGCTTAATAAGGGGAACTAGCGGTACCTACGAGCAGTACGTC. Translating gives CASSLIRGTSGTYEQYV. The chain employs TRBV7-9 and TRBJ2-7; 8 bases align to TRBD2. The CDR3 length is 17 residues. With 2 bases clipped from V and 2 bases from J, the junction kept 11 bases outside the gene matches. Germline V CDR1 and CDR2: SEHNR, FQNEAQ (reference sequence).

The chain has TRBV10-2 and TRBJ1-2, with D unresolved. The germline gives CDR1 WSHSY, CDR2 SAAADI. Trimming pared 8 bases from V and 1 base from J, leaving 11 bases between. This CDR3 comprises 13 residues. The CDR3 DNA follows: TGCGCCAGCTCGGACGGGATTAACTATGGCTACACCTTC. This gives the protein CASSDGINYGYTF.

The chain is built from TRBV27 and TRBJ1-5, with D hard to call. The germline V gene has CDR1 MNHEY and CDR2 SMNVEV (reference sequence). The V gene lost 6 bases and the J gene lost 0 bases, with 9 bases spanning the gap. This CDR3 has 14 residues. The CDR3: CASRDTVSNQPQHF. CDR3 nucleotide sequence: TGTGCCAGCAGAGATACGGTTAGCAATCAGCCCCAGCATTTT.